The 26 T cell receptor beta chains below were found in one sample sequenced in a study of blood T cell repertoires in COVID-19. The repertoire was sequenced with immunoSEQ multiplex PCR; TCRdb's copy has only in-frame clones and lacks some. The data contain 380,000 or so clones, around 87% of them singletons. The sequenced material came from PBMCs or T cells enriched from blood (not recorded which). The receptors derive from a man aged 30 to 39 who had recovered from COVID-19.

The CDR3 DNA follows: TGTGCCATCAGAACCGGGGAGACTGAAGCTTTCTTT. Protein product: CAIRTGETEAFF. The rearrangement links TRBV10-3 to TRBJ1-1; unclear D gene. This CDR3 is built from 12 residues. Germline CDR1 ENHRY, CDR2 SYGVKD. V was trimmed by 6 bases and J by 5 bases, leaving 10 bases between them.

The rearrangement joins TRBV9 to TRBJ2-1; the D gene is possibly TRBD1 (5 bases). CDR1 and CDR2 from the germline V gene are SGDLS and YYNGEE. V lost 0 bases and J lost 6, with 13 bases in between. This CDR3 has 15 residues. CDR3 sequence: CASSVGAGMINEQFF. CDR3 bases: TGTGCCAGCAGCGTAGGGGCAGGGATGATCAATGAGCAGTTCTTC.

The sample holds a few counts of this clone. The J gene is TRBJ1-1, the V gene TRBV25-1, with D maybe TRBD1 (5 bases). There are 14 residues in the CDR3. CDR1 and CDR2 (germline): MGHDK, SYGVNS. The ends were cut back, 5 bases at V and 1 base at J, with 11 bases in the middle. The CDR3 DNA is TGTGCCAGCAGTCCTGTTACAGGGAACACTGAAGCTTTCTTT. It yields the protein CASSPVTGNTEAFF.

The V and J genes are TRBV19 and TRBJ1-2; D is uncertain. Trimming stripped 6 bases from V and 2 bases from J, with 13 bases between. Germline V CDR1 and CDR2: LNHDA, SQIVND (reference sequence). This CDR3 has 14 amino acids. The CDR3 is CASRPINWNYGYTF. The CDR3 nucleotides read TGTGCCAGTAGACCGATAAACTGGAACTATGGCTACACCTTC.

This clone came up once. The rearrangement joins TRBV9 to TRBJ1-2; D may be TRBD1 (6 bases). V shed 0 bases and J shed 4 bases, with 16 bases lying between them. Germline-derived CDR1 and CDR2 are SGDLS and YYNGEE. The CDR3 has 16 residues. The CDR3 spells CASSVAAGEVSYGYTF. In nucleotides, the CDR3 is TGTGCCAGCAGCGTAGCGGCAGGGGAAGTATCCTATGGCTACACCTTC.

The chain joins TRBV27 to TRBJ2-2; D may be TRBD2 (6 bases). This CDR3 region has 15 residues. V shed 2 bases and J shed 4 bases, with 11 bases lying between them. Germline CDR1 MNHEY, CDR2 SMNVEV (reference sequence). The CDR3 bases are TGTGCCAGCAGTTTACCCCCAGCGGGCACCGGGGAGCTGTTTTTT. Translating gives CASSLPPAGTGELFF.

This clone was seen only once. The chain recombines TRBV7-2 with TRBJ2-5; 7 bases fit TRBD1. The CDR3 length is 14 residues. V shed 4 bases and J 2 bases; nucleotides not matched to a gene: 4. Germline-derived CDR1 and CDR2 are SGHTA and FQGNSA. CDR3 DNA: TGTGCCAGCAGCTCGACAGGGCCACAAGAGACCCAGTACTTC. Translated: CASSSTGPQETQYF.

The chain couples TRBV29-1 to TRBJ1-4; D unresolved. Germline lookup yields CDR1 SQVTM and CDR2 ANQGSEA. Trimming took off 5 bases at V and 6 bases at J, with 10 bases between the two ends. The CDR3 spans 12 residues. This CDR3 is CSVRGVDEKLFF. The CDR3, as DNA: TGCAGCGTTCGCGGGGTTGATGAAAAACTGTTTTTT.

The rearrangement uses TRBV2 and TRBJ1-5, with 7 bases aligning to TRBD1. The CDR3 spans 14 residues. CDR1 and CDR2 from the germline V gene are SNHLY and FYNNEI. With 8 bases clipped from V and 2 bases from J, the junction kept 6 bases outside the gene matches. The CDR3 nucleotides read TGTGCCAGCGGGAGACAGGGAGGCAATCAGCCCCAGCATTTT. It encodes CASGRQGGNQPQHF.

The rearrangement uses TRBV4-2 and TRBJ2-7, with D perhaps matching TRBD2 (5 bases). From germline, CDR1 is LGHNA and CDR2 YNFKEQ. Trimming cost V 0 bases and J 3 bases, with 12 bases left between them. This CDR3 has 15 residues. The CDR3 region has the DNA TGTGCCAGCAGCCAAGAGGAGAGAGGGCACTACGAGCAGTACTTC. This codes for CASSQEERGHYEQYF.

The DNA for the CDR3 is TGCGCCAGCAGCTCCGAGTACAGGGGGTACACTGAAGCTTTCTTT. This gives the protein CASSSEYRGYTEAFF. The rearrangement joins TRBV5-1 to TRBJ1-1, with 8 nucleotides matching TRBD1. CDR1 SGHRS and CDR2 YFSETQ come from the germline V gene. J lost 3 bases, V lost 3 bases, and 7 bases had no gene match. This CDR3 has 15 residues.

This sequence joins TRBV29-1 and TRBJ1-2; D not resolved. Trimming took 3 bases from V and 2 from J, leaving 4 bases between them. CDR3 length equals 11 residues. Germline CDR1 reads SQVTM; CDR2 reads ANQGSEA. The CDR3 protein is CSVDQNYGYTF. The CDR3 DNA reads as TGCAGCGTTGATCAAAACTATGGCTACACCTTC.

The chain recombines TRBV18 with TRBJ2-7, with TRBD2 matching over 10 bases. Germline V gives CDR1 KGHSH, CDR2 LQKENI. The CDR3 has 14 amino acids. Losses at the gene ends were 3 bases for V and 5 bases for J; bases not matched to a gene: 4. The CDR3 coding sequence is TGTGCCAGCTCACCTAGCGGGGGGACGAACGAGCAGTACTTC. Protein sequence: CASSPSGGTNEQYF. The whole variable domain, remainder taken from reference TRBV18 and TRBJ2-7, is NAGVMQNPRHLVRRRGQEARLRCSPMKGHSHVYWYRQLPEEGLKFMVYLQKENIIDESGMPKERFSAEFPKEGPSILRIQQVVRGDSAAYFCASSPSGGTNEQYFGPGTRLTVT.

V usage is TRBV19 and J usage is TRBJ1-1; TRBD1 might be the D (6 bases). The CDR3 totals 15 residues. The V end was cut by 5 bases, the J end by 0 bases, with 13 bases between. The germline gives CDR1 LNHDA, CDR2 SQIVND (reference sequence). CDR3 protein: CASSQQGMMNTEAFF. The CDR3 DNA reads TGTGCCAGTAGTCAACAGGGAATGATGAACACTGAAGCTTTCTTT.

CDR3 loop: CASSSDRNYEQYF. As DNA, the CDR3 is TGTGCCAGCAGCTCGGACAGAAACTACGAGCAGTACTTC. The V gene is TRBV7-9, the J gene TRBJ2-7; D may be TRBD1 (6 bases). V lost 4 bases and J 3 bases, leaving 10 bases between the germline ends. CDR1 SEHNR and CDR2 FQNEAQ come from the germline V gene (reference sequence). This CDR3 comprises 13 residues.

CDR3 sequence: CASSLDRGSGELFF. Written as DNA, the CDR3 is TGTGCCAGCAGCTTGGACAGGGGGTCCGGGGAGCTGTTTTTT. This rearrangement joins TRBV5-4 to TRBJ2-2, with 8 bases lining up with TRBD1. With V trimmed by 0 bases and J by 6 bases, 1 base remained unmatched. This CDR3 is 14 amino acids long. Per germline, CDR1 SGHNT and CDR2 YYREEE (reference sequence).

V gene TRBV7-2 combines with J gene TRBJ1-1; D is possibly TRBD1 (5 bases). This CDR3 contains 14 residues. The ends were cut back, 5 bases at V and 3 bases at J, with 13 bases in the middle. Germline V CDR1 and CDR2: SGHTA, FQGNSA. CDR3 DNA sequence: TGTGCCAGCAGCCCCTCCAGGGCGGACACTGAAGCTTTCTTT. It codes for CASSPSRADTEAFF.

A word on this clone: The same CDR3 is also encoded by other DNA sequences in this sample. The rearrangement uses TRBV2 and TRBJ1-5; 8 bases match TRBD1. CDR1 and CDR2 (germline): SNHLY, FYNNEI. V gave up 2 bases and J gave up 6 bases; unmatched junction bases: 3. CDR3 length: 14 amino acids. CDR3 residues: CASSEQGAGQPQHF. The CDR3 DNA reads TGTGCCAGCAGTGAACAGGGGGCCGGTCAGCCCCAGCATTTT.

The rearrangement uses TRBV27 and TRBJ2-4; 8 bases are shared with TRBD2. V shed 6 bases, J shed 8 bases, and the junction held 6 bases outside the gene matches. The length of the CDR3 is 13 residues. Germline CDR1 reads MNHEY; CDR2 reads SMNVEV (reference sequence). The chain's CDR3 is CASSGPAGDIQYF. DNA of the CDR3: TGTGCCAGCAGCGGCCCAGCGGGGGACATTCAGTACTTC.

This chain connects TRBV18 to TRBJ2-1; 8 positions agree with TRBD2. Germline V CDR1 and CDR2: KGHSH, LQKENI. The ends lost 3 bases at V and 6 bases at J; junction bases unmatched: 13. The CDR3 has 17 amino acids. The CDR3 reads CASSPPRGAIRSNEQFF. CDR3 in DNA: TGTGCCAGCTCACCCCCGCGGGGGGCGATAAGATCCAATGAGCAGTTCTTC.

The CDR3 sequence is CASSLDGRVNEKLFF. CDR3 coding DNA: TGTGCCAGCAGCTTGGATGGCAGGGTTAATGAAAAACTGTTTTTT. The chain carries TRBV5-4 and TRBJ1-4; weak D call: TRBD1 (5 bases). Germline V gives CDR1 SGHNT, CDR2 YYREEE (reference sequence). The germline V and J ends were trimmed by 0 bases and 4 bases, with 10 bases remaining between them. The CDR3 spans 15 residues.

V is TRBV7-8 and J is TRBJ1-1; TRBD1 is a possible D gene (6 bases). The CDR3 has 14 residues. Germline assignment: CDR1 SGHVS and CDR2 FQNEAQ. The ends were cut back, 6 bases at V and 7 bases at J, with 18 bases in the middle. CDR3 in amino acids: CASSSTWTDLEAFF. DNA for the CDR3: TGTGCCAGCAGTTCTACCTGGACAGACCTTGAAGCTTTCTTT.

This clone was seen only a few times. The chain recombines TRBV4-1 with TRBJ1-1, with D tentatively TRBD1 (5 bases). The CDR3 has 13 residues. CDR1 is MGHRA and CDR2 is YSYEKL in the germline V gene. The V gene lost 7 bases and the J gene lost 4 bases, with 13 bases spanning the gap. The CDR3 loop reads CASTFGGSTEAFF. The CDR3 DNA is TGCGCCAGCACTTTCGGGGGTAGCACTGAAGCTTTCTTT.

The chain combines TRBV18 with TRBJ2-2; TRBD1 agrees at 7 bases. V shed 0 bases and J 5 bases; nucleotides not matched to a gene: 9. CDR3 size: 17 residues. Germline CDR1 and CDR2: KGHSH and LQKENI. CDR3 DNA: TGTGCCAGCTCACCACCCGGGCAGGGGGAATGGACCGGGGAGCTGTTTTTT. Its protein is CASSPPGQGEWTGELFF.

The rearrangement joins TRBV4-3 to TRBJ2-7, with TRBD1 as a possible D gene (7 bases). Germline CDR1 LGHNA, CDR2 YSLEER. V was trimmed by 1 base and J by 1 base, leaving 11 bases between them. The CDR3 is 15 amino acids. The DNA for the CDR3 is TGCGCCAGCAGCCAAGGGGCAGGGGGGTCCTACGAGCAGTACTTC. This translates into CASSQGAGGSYEQYF.

J is TRBJ2-2 and V is TRBV19; 7 nucleotides agree with TRBD2. This CDR3 is 14 amino acids long. V lost 6 bases and J lost 5; bases outside the gene matches: 6. Per the germline V gene, CDR1 is LNHDA and CDR2 is SQIVND (reference sequence). CDR3 loop: CASRLPGGTGELFF. The CDR3 DNA sequence: TGTGCCAGTAGGCTACCCGGGGGGACCGGGGAGCTGTTTTTT.